The clone carrying this TCR beta chain was seen only a few times. Its antigen remains unidentified. Conversion of TCR transcripts into cDNA relied on 5'RACE template switching, which added a universal primer site and UMIs. TCRdb re-called the 5' RACE reads with MiXCR, one entry per CDR3 protein. The repertoire holds about 340,000 distinct CDR3 sequences, with roughly 4% as singletons. This sample is drawn from a study of T cells after yellow fever vaccination. Study results and limitations: In FACS-sorted repertoires, abundant clonotypes from the bulk population could appear as contaminants. By day 5 rather than day 15, the secondary response had peaked, though it was weaker.

The specimen was PBMCs, collected 5 days after the yellow fever booster vaccination. The TCR sequence derives from a young man who received the YFV17D yellow fever vaccine.

This CDR3 reads CASSAAKNIQYF. The CDR3 DNA sequence: TGTGCCAGCAGTGCAGCCAAAAACATTCAGTACTTC. The V gene is TRBV6-2 or TRBV6-3, the J gene TRBJ2-4; D is undetermined. The CDR3 consists of 12 residues. Germline V gene lookup returns CDR1 MNHEY and CDR2 SVGEGT. The V gene lost 5 bases and the J gene lost 0 bases, with 2 bases spanning the gap.